This T cell receptor beta chain was identified during a study of CD8+CD57+ T cells in acquired aplastic anemia. Study-level background: Mean yield of DNA from sorted CD4+ and CD8+ cells was about 3.2 ug.

CDR1 is DFQATT and CDR2 is SNEGSKA in the germline V gene (reference sequence). This CDR3 comprises 15 residues. Findings and caveats of the study: Patients and controls shared 25 to 35 CD8+ CDR3 sequences, highly expressed in patients. No significant difference in CD8+ Simpson's diversity was found between patients and controls.

About this clonotype itself: Its antigen remains unidentified. An end of the junction differs from the germline gene, which may be a read error.

TCR beta VDJ and CDR3 profiles were obtained from a genomic DNA template. From the reads, TCRdb called clonotypes with MiXCR, one entry per CDR3 protein. The table records 400,000 to 500,000 distinct CDR3 sequences, 55% to 75% of them present only once. The chain combines TRBV20-1 with TRBJ2-2; 10 positions agree with TRBD1. This receptor was identified in a human donor in good health, serving as a control. The specimen was sorted CD4+, CD8+, or CD8+CD57+ T cells (not recorded which) from PBMCs. Written as DNA, the CDR3 is TGCAGTGCTAGCCGACAGGGGGCGCGGGCCGGGGAGCTGCTTTTT. Translation: CSASRQGARAGELLF.